The clone carrying this T cell receptor (beta chain) was counted a few times. Germline V CDR1 and CDR2: SGHVS, FQNEAQ. The CDR3 contains 16 residues. J gave up 10 bases and V 2 bases, and 12 bases lay outside the gene matches. This record belongs to a study of tumor-infiltrating lymphocytes in oesophageal squamous cell carcinoma. Each CDR3 protein gets one entry after TCRdb re-called the PCR reads with MiXCR. The sample includes roughly 16,000 distinct CDR3 sequences, roughly 50% of them seen just once. The receptor comes from a female donor with esophageal squamous cell carcinoma. The sequenced sample was normal esophageal tissue next to the tumor. V is TRBV7-8 and J is TRBJ2-1; TRBD2 agrees at 9 bases. The CDR3 sequence is CASSLTTLRSGGEQFF. CDR3 bases: TGTGCCAGCAGCTTAACAACACTAAGGAGCGGGGGGGAGCAGTTCTTC.